This T cell receptor beta chain was recorded in a study of siplizumab effects on memory and regulatory T cells. Whole-study findings and limits: Proliferating CD4+ or CD8+ clones, roughly 75-95% of them, lacked an assignable naive or memory phenotype.

Data came from immunoSEQ multiplex PCR; TCRdb stores just in-frame clones and leaves some out. The sample includes tens of thousands of clones, approximately 97% seen only once; the top ten take less than 1.1%. The CDR3 extends over 12 amino acids. V was cut by 3 bases and J by 11 bases, with 14 bases left in between. Looked up from germline, CDR1 is SGDLS and CDR2 is YYNGEE. Comment on this clone: Its antigen is currently unknown.

Specimen: naive CD8+ T cells sorted from blood. This sequence joins TRBV9 and TRBJ1-2; D gene ambiguous. This TCR was recovered from a human donor in good health. The CDR3 DNA reads TGTGCCAGCAGCGATCCGGGAACACCTTACACCTTC. Translation: CASSDPGTPYTF.